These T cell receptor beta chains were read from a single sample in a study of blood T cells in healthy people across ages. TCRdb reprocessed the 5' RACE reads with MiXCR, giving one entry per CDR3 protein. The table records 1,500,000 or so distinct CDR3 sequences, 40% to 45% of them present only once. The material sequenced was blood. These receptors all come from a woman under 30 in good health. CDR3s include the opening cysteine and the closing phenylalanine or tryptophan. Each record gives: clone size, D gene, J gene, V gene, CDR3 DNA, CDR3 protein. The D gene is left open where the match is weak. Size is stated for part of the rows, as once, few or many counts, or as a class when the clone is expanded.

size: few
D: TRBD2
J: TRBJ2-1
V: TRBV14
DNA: TGTGCCAGCAGCCCCAACAGGGGACTAGCGGGAGGATCCTACAATGAGCAGTTCTTC
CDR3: CASSPNRGLAGGSYNEQFF

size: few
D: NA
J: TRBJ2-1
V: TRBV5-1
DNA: TGCGCCAGCAGCTTGGCCTTAGCTACATTACTGGCTAGCTCCTACAATGAGCAGTTCTTC
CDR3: CASSLALATLLASSYNEQFF

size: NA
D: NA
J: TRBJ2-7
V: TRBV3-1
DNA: TGTGCCAGCAGCCAGGAGGAACTCTACGAGCAGTACTTC
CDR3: CASSQEELYEQYF

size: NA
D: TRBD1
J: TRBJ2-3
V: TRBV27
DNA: TGTGCCAGCAGTCCTCGACAGGGCACAACGGCGAATACGCAGTATTTT
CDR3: CASSPRQGTTANTQYF

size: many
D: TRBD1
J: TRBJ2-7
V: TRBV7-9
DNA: TGTGCCAGCAGCTTTGGGACAGGGGACGAGCAGTACTTC
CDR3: CASSFGTGDEQYF

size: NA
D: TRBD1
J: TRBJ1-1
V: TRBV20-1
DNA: TGCAGTGCCCCACAGGGGATTAACACTGAAGCTTTCTTT
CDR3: CSAPQGINTEAFF

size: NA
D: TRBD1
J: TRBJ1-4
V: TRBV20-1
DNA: TGTAGTGCCGCAAGGGGGGGGACAGTACTTGAAAAACTGTTTTTT
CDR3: CSAARGGTVLEKLFF

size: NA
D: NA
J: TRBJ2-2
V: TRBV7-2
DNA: TGTGCCAGCAGCTTAATGGGCGGCCGCCCCACCGGGGAGCTGTTTTTT
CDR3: CASSLMGGRPTGELFF

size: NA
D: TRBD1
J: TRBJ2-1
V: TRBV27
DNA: TGTGCCAGCAGTACAGGGGCCAATGAGCAGTTCTTC
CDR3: CASSTGANEQFF

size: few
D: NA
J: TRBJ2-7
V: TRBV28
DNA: TGTGCCAGCAGTTTATCGCCGCCCAACGAGCAGTACTTC
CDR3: CASSLSPPNEQYF

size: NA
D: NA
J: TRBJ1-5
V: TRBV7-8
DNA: TGTGCCAGCAGCTTAGTTTCCGGGAGCAATCAGCCCCAGCATTTT
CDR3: CASSLVSGSNQPQHF

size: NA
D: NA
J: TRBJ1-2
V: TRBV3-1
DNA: TGTGCCAGCAGCCGGAGCGCAAGCCCCGCTGGGTATGGCTACACCTTC
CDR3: CASSRSASPAGYGYTF

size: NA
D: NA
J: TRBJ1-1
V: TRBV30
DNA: TGTGCCTGCTCCCGGGACGGCTATGAAGCTTTCTTT
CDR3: CACSRDGYEAFF

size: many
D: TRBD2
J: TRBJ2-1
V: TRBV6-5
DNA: TGTGCCAGCAGTAGCGGGAGATCCTACAATGAGCAGTTCTTC
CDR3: CASSSGRSYNEQFF

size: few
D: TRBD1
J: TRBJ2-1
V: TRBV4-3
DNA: TGCGCCAGCAGCCATCTCACAGGGACAGCCGCCTACAATGAGCAGTTCTTC
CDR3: CASSHLTGTAAYNEQFF

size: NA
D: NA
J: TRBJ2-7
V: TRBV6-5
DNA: TGTGCCAGCTCAGGTCAGGTCTCCTACGAGCAGTACTTC
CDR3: CASSGQVSYEQYF